Below, 21 T cell receptor beta chains from the same sample are listed, as sequenced in a study of cytomegalovirus exposure and HLA in healthy donors. Use of 60 Vbeta and 13 Jbeta primers characterized the PCR. TCRdb keeps only in-frame clones here, not all; method: immunoSEQ multiplex PCR. Among 100,000 or so clones listed, about four fifths were seen once. Sequences were obtained from PBMCs. All receptors derive from a man in his forties or fifties in good health and CMV-seronegative.

The CDR3 here is CASRDRGYEQYF. CDR3 in DNA: TGTGCCAGCCGGGACAGGGGGTACGAGCAGTACTTC. The V gene is TRBV27, the J gene TRBJ2-7; TRBD1 matches at 11 bases. Germline V gene lookup returns CDR1 MNHEY and CDR2 SMNVEV (reference sequence). This CDR3 comprises 12 residues. The V gene end was trimmed by 8 bases and the J gene end by 4 bases; junction bases not matched to a gene: 1.

The gene calls are TRBV2 and TRBJ1-2; TRBD1 is a possible D gene (6 bases). V was clipped by 6 bases and J by 1 base, with 12 bases between them. The CDR3 covers 14 residues. Germline CDR1 reads SNHLY; CDR2 reads FYNNEI. CDR3 DNA sequence: TGTGCCAGCAGCCAAGGGGGGGGTAACTATGGCTACACCTTC. Its translation is CASSQGGGNYGYTF.

V gene TRBV19 combines with J gene TRBJ2-2; TRBD1 matches 9 bases. The CDR3 has 15 amino acids. V was clipped by 4 bases and J by 4 bases; unmatched bases: 4. Germline V gene lookup returns CDR1 LNHDA and CDR2 SQIVND (reference sequence). CDR3 nucleotides: TGTGCCAGTAGTAGAGCGACAGGGGGCACCGGGGAGCTGTTTTTT. Its protein is CASSRATGGTGELFF.

This clone was observed a few times. This chain connects TRBV30 to TRBJ1-4; TRBD1 might be the D (6 bases). The CDR3 runs 13 residues. V lost 8 bases, J lost 7 bases, and 17 bases lay in between. Germline-derived CDR1 and CDR2 are GTSNPN and SVGIG (reference sequence). CDR3 residues: CAGKGEWGEKLFF. CDR3 sequence (DNA): TGTGCCGGCAAGGGGGAGTGGGGTGAAAAACTGTTTTTT.

The chain couples TRBV11-3 to TRBJ1-1, with 7 bases aligning to TRBD1. Germline CDR1 is SGHNT and CDR2 is YENEEA. Unmatched junction bases numbered 7, after V lost 5 bases and J lost 1 base. The CDR3 is 15 residues long. CDR3 nucleotides: TGTGCCAGCAGCCCCCCTTGGGACAGGAACACTGAAGCTTTCTTT. Its translation: CASSPPWDRNTEAFF.

This chain links TRBV7-9 with TRBJ1-2, with D uncertain. In germline, CDR1 is SEHNR, CDR2 FQNEAQ (reference sequence). V gave up 1 base and J gave up 2 bases, with 8 bases separating them. The length of the CDR3 is 14 residues. The CDR3 DNA is TGTGCCAGCAGCTTAGAATCCGCGAACTATGGCTACACCTTC. The encoded protein is CASSLESANYGYTF.

This clone is labeled medium-sized. The rearrangement joins TRBV12-5 to TRBJ1-3, with D possibly being TRBD1 (6 bases). The CDR3 extends over 12 amino acids. V lost 3 bases and J lost 10, with 10 bases in between. The germline CDR1 and CDR2 sequences are LGHNT and FRNRAP. The CDR3: CASGFGQGTIYF. The CDR3 region has the DNA TGTGCTAGTGGTTTCGGGCAGGGGACCATATATTTT.

Only one count was recorded for this clone. The rearrangement joins TRBV28 to TRBJ2-7; 11 bases fit TRBD1. The CDR3 covers 17 residues. Germline values: CDR1 MDHEN, CDR2 SYDVKM. J was trimmed by 6 bases and V by 4 bases; bases with no gene match: 14. DNA for the CDR3: TGTGCCAGCAGTTCAGCCGCGAGCGGACAGGGGGCCGGCGAGCAGTACTTC. This codes for CASSSAASGQGAGEQYF.

V is TRBV18 and J is TRBJ2-7; possible D gene TRBD1, 5 bases. V gave up 2 bases and J gave up 1 base, with 6 bases separating them. The CDR3 sequence is 13 residues long. Germline values: CDR1 KGHSH, CDR2 LQKENI. CDR3 sequence: CASSPDSSYEQYF. CDR3 bases: TGTGCCAGCTCACCAGACAGTTCCTACGAGCAGTACTTC.

V gene TRBV2 combines with J gene TRBJ2-1; maybe TRBD1 (6 bases). V was cut by 4 bases and J by 0 bases, with 10 bases left in between. Germline V gene sequence: CDR1 SNHLY, CDR2 FYNNEI. The CDR3 runs 15 residues. The CDR3 DNA sequence: TGTGCCAGCAGTGTCCAGGGGCTCTCCTACAATGAGCAGTTCTTC. It translates to CASSVQGLSYNEQFF.

The V call is TRBV9, the J call TRBJ2-7, with TRBD2 as a possible D gene (6 bases). This CDR3 has 15 residues. V gave up 3 bases and J gave up 3 bases, with 16 bases separating them. Germline CDR1 SGDLS, CDR2 YYNGEE. CDR3 DNA: TGTGCCAGCAGCGAGGACGGAGGGACCTACTACGAGCAGTACTTC. Translating it yields CASSEDGGTYYEQYF.

The chain joins TRBV10-3 to TRBJ1-2, with unresolved D. CDR1 ENHRY and CDR2 SYGVKD come from the germline V gene. There are 15 residues in the CDR3. Trimming took 5 bases from V and 3 from J, leaving 16 bases between them. Written as DNA, the CDR3 is TGTGCCATCAGTACGAGTGGGAGCTTCTACTATGGCTACACCTTC. Its translation is CAISTSGSFYYGYTF.

This clone has only one observation. The V call is TRBV14, the J call TRBJ2-1; D uncertain. The CDR3 is made up of 14 amino acids. V lost 1 base to trimming and J lost 9 bases, with 13 bases between them. CDR1 and CDR2 (germline): SGHDN, FVKESK. DNA for the CDR3: TGTGCCAGCAGCCAAGCGAGCGCGATATCTGAGCAGTTCTTC. This sequence encodes CASSQASAISEQFF. The variable domain in full, completed from reference TRBV14 and TRBJ2-1, reads EAGVTQFPSHSVIEKGQTVTLRCDPISGHDNLYWYRRVMGKEIKFLLHFVKESKQDESGMPNNRFLAERTGGTYSTLKVQPAELEDSGVYFCASSQASAISEQFFGPGTRLTVL.

The rearrangement uses TRBV29-1 and TRBJ2-7, with 11 positions matching TRBD2. Germline-derived CDR1 and CDR2 are SQVTM and ANQGSEA. The trim removed 7 bases at V and 1 base at J, leaving 3 bases unmatched. This CDR3 is 13 amino acids long. The CDR3 loop is CSAGTSGSYEQYF. CDR3 in DNA: TGCAGCGCTGGGACTAGCGGATCCTACGAGCAGTACTTC.

Written as DNA, the CDR3 is TGTGCCAGCAGCGCCAAGGGGGGACAGGTAAACGAGCAGTACTTC. Protein product: CASSAKGGQVNEQYF. V gene TRBV13 combines with J gene TRBJ2-7; 8 nucleotides match TRBD1. From germline, CDR1 is PRHDT and CDR2 FYEKMQ (reference sequence). The CDR3 is made up of 15 amino acids. Trimming at V came to 5 bases and at J to 5 bases, leaving 11 bases not matched to a gene.

The V and J genes are TRBV6-5 and TRBJ2-2, with unresolved D. Trimming took off 7 bases at V and 1 base at J, with 7 bases between the two ends. CDR1 is MNHEY, CDR2 SVGAGI, per germline. This CDR3 spans 13 amino acids. CDR3: CASTPLNTGELFF. The CDR3 region has the DNA TGTGCCAGCACCCCACTGAACACCGGGGAGCTGTTTTTT.

This clone has only a few counts. The J gene is TRBJ1-2, the V gene TRBV5-4, with 9 bases matching TRBD1. J lost 8 bases, V lost 2 bases, and 7 bases had no gene match. The germline V gene encodes CDR1 SGHNT and CDR2 YYREEE (reference sequence). CDR3 size: 14 residues. CDR3 sequence: CASSFYTGGGGYTF. CDR3 in DNA: TGTGCCAGCAGCTTCTATACAGGGGGCGGCGGCTACACCTTC.

This chain connects TRBV11-3 to TRBJ2-1; 8 bases align to TRBD2. After removal of 1 base from V and 6 bases from J, the junction contained 5 bases not matched to a gene. The CDR3 covers 15 residues. CDR1 and CDR2 from the germline V gene are SGHNT and YENEEA. Here the CDR3 reads CASSLAGGSSNEQFF. The CDR3 DNA is TGTGCCAGCAGCTTAGCGGGAGGGTCGAGCAATGAGCAGTTCTTC.

This chain links TRBV30 with TRBJ2-5; 7 bases line up with TRBD2. Germline loops: CDR1 GTSNPN, CDR2 SVGIG (reference sequence). V was pared by 0 bases and J by 5 bases, with 9 bases of the junction left unmatched. The CDR3 has 15 amino acids. The CDR3 bases are TGTGCCTGGAGTGTTTCAGCGGGAAGACTGGAGACCCAGTACTTC. Its protein is CAWSVSAGRLETQYF. Complete variable domain (other parts from reference TRBV30 and TRBJ2-5): SQTIHQWPATLVQPVGSPLSLECTVEGTSNPNLYWYRQAAGRGLQLLFYSVGIGQISSEVPQNLSASRPQDRQFILSSKKLLLSDSGFYLCAWSVSAGRLETQYFGPGTRLLVL.

This chain links TRBV6-5 with TRBJ1-5, with D unclear. Germline V gives CDR1 MNHEY, CDR2 SVGAGI. Between the trimmed V and J ends, which lost 8 bases and 4 bases, there was a span of 12 bases. CDR3 length equals 13 residues. The CDR3 sequence: CASPYPGNQPQHF. CDR3 in DNA: TGTGCCAGCCCCTATCCGGGGAATCAGCCCCAGCATTTT.

This chain joins TRBV5-1 and TRBJ2-7; the D gene is possibly TRBD1 (6 bases). This CDR3 spans 14 amino acids. The V and J ends lost 5 bases and 2 bases respectively, with 14 bases between them. Germline CDR1 reads SGHRS; CDR2 reads YFSETQ. This chain's CDR3 is CASRRTDRTYEQYF. CDR3 DNA: TGCGCCAGCAGACGTACCGACAGGACCTACGAGCAGTACTTC. The whole variable domain, remainder taken from reference TRBV5-1 and TRBJ2-7, is KAGVTQTPRYLIKTRGQQVTLSCSPISGHRSVSWYQQTPGQGLQFLFEYFSETQRNKGNFPGRFSGRQFSNSRSEMNVSTLELGDSALYLCASRRTDRTYEQYFGPGTRLTVT.